This is a list of T cell receptor beta chains from one sample in a study of blood T cell repertoires in COVID-19. The table came from immunoSEQ multiplex PCR; TCRdb's copy has only in-frame clones and leaves some out. The sample includes 330,000 or so clones, 80% to 90% of them seen just once. Input material: peripheral blood. Every receptor here comes from a man aged 30 to 45 with COVID-19, enrolled during active disease. CDR3s leave out the opening cysteine and the closing phenylalanine or tryptophan. The order of the fields is J gene, clone size, V gene, CDR3 protein. Size tells how often a clone was seen (once, few, many) or the class of an expanded clone, and some rows leave it out.

j_call: TRBJ2-2; clone_size: NA; v_call: TRBV9; cdr3_aa: ASSVWEGRGTGELF
j_call: TRBJ2-1; clone_size: once; v_call: TRBV28; cdr3_aa: ASSSYGLAVYSYNEQF
j_call: TRBJ2-7; clone_size: once; v_call: TRBV11-2; cdr3_aa: ASSFGRVILSYEQY
j_call: TRBJ1-4; clone_size: NA; v_call: TRBV6-2/TRBV6-3; cdr3_aa: ASSYGAGTTNEKLF
j_call: TRBJ1-5; clone_size: NA; v_call: TRBV6-2/TRBV6-3; cdr3_aa: ASSYVAGRNQPQH
j_call: TRBJ2-7; clone_size: NA; v_call: TRBV5-1; cdr3_aa: ASSLGLAGGSEQY
j_call: TRBJ1-1; clone_size: NA; v_call: TRBV3-1/TRBV3-2; cdr3_aa: ASSQADRGHAF
j_call: TRBJ2-3; clone_size: NA; v_call: TRBV24-1; cdr3_aa: ATSTGTASDTQY
j_call: TRBJ2-1; clone_size: once; v_call: TRBV7-3; cdr3_aa: ASSPPGLTVYNEQF
j_call: TRBJ2-1; clone_size: NA; v_call: TRBV19; cdr3_aa: ASRGVSYNEQF
j_call: TRBJ2-7; clone_size: NA; v_call: TRBV7-9; cdr3_aa: ASSSGLLLEQY
j_call: TRBJ2-1; clone_size: NA; v_call: TRBV29-1; cdr3_aa: SVGGQRAGEQF
j_call: TRBJ2-5; clone_size: NA; v_call: TRBV18; cdr3_aa: ASSPQRQETQY
j_call: TRBJ2-5; clone_size: NA; v_call: TRBV27; cdr3_aa: ASTRLGGEETQY
j_call: TRBJ2-5; clone_size: NA; v_call: TRBV4-3; cdr3_aa: ASSQIGREETQY
j_call: TRBJ1-1; clone_size: once; v_call: TRBV3-1/TRBV3-2; cdr3_aa: ASSQADRVNTEAF
j_call: TRBJ1-4; clone_size: NA; v_call: TRBV5-1; cdr3_aa: ASSSLTGGNEKLF